The next 32 T cell receptor beta chains were all read from a single sample in a study of shared clonotypes between healthy human individuals. The method was immunoSEQ multiplex PCR; TCRdb's version includes in-frame clones alone and lacks a portion of them. Here the sample spans 2 million to 2.5 million clones, under 95% being singletons. Terminally differentiated effector memory CD45RA+ cells were excluded by CCR7 positive selection of CD45RO-negative cells. Source material: naive CD8+ T cells from PBMCs. The receptors here all came from a man between 18 and 35 years old in good health. Some clones in this sample may be carry-over from other donors' samples.

The chain employs TRBV5-4 and TRBJ1-1; 7 positions agree with TRBD1. Germline CDR1 is SGHNT and CDR2 is YYREEE (reference sequence). With V trimmed by 4 bases and J by 0 bases, 6 bases remained unmatched. The CDR3 length is 15 residues. The chain's CDR3 is CASSPLGQLNTEAFF. The CDR3 DNA sequence: TGTGCCAGCAGCCCCCTGGGACAGCTGAACACTGAAGCTTTCTTT.

This chain uses TRBV27 with TRBJ1-1; D unclear. The CDR3 has 14 amino acids. Trimming left V 3 bases short and J 1 base short, with 9 bases between. Germline V gene data show CDR1 as MNHEY and CDR2 as SMNVEV (reference sequence). The chain's CDR3 is CASSFIEGNTEAFF. DNA of the CDR3: TGTGCCAGCAGTTTTATTGAGGGGAACACTGAAGCTTTCTTT.

V is TRBV2 and J is TRBJ2-7; D is perhaps TRBD1 (5 bases). Germline lookup yields CDR1 SNHLY and CDR2 FYNNEI. Trimming pared 2 bases from V and 2 bases from J, leaving 13 bases between. CDR3 size: 15 residues. The DNA for the CDR3 is TGTGCCAGCAGTGAACTGGGGCAGAGACCCTACGAGCAGTACTTC. This translates into CASSELGQRPYEQYF. Looking up the rest from reference TRBV2 and TRBJ2-7 gives the full variable domain: EPEVTQTPSHQVTQMGQEVILRCVPISNHLYFYWYRQILGQKVEFLVSFYNNEISEKSEIFDDQFSVERPDGSNFTLKIRSTKLEDSAMYFCASSELGQRPYEQYFGPGTRLTVT.

The genes are TRBV2 and TRBJ1-6; 7 nucleotides line up with TRBD1. V shed 4 bases, J shed 10 bases, and the junction held 7 bases outside the gene matches. The germline gives CDR1 SNHLY, CDR2 FYNNEI. The CDR3 length is 14 residues. CDR3 DNA sequence: TGTGCCAGCAGTGCAGACAGGGTTAGGTCACCCCTCCACTTT. Amino acids: CASSADRVRSPLHF.

The J gene is TRBJ2-1, the V gene TRBV27; D not resolved. Germline V gene lookup returns CDR1 MNHEY and CDR2 SMNVEV (reference sequence). Trimming removed 2 bases at V and 5 bases at J, with 10 bases between. The CDR3 extends over 14 amino acids. CDR3 protein: CASSLRSLNNEQFF. CDR3 DNA sequence: TGTGCCAGCAGTTTAAGAAGCTTGAACAATGAGCAGTTCTTC.

This chain uses TRBV19 with TRBJ1-1; 12 bases match TRBD1. Germline CDR1 is LNHDA and CDR2 is SQIVND (reference sequence). This CDR3 has 14 residues. The junction had 1 base not matched to a gene; V was cut back by 8 bases and J by 0 bases. The DNA for the CDR3 is TGTGCCAGTGGGACAGGGGGCCTGAACACTGAAGCTTTCTTT. It specifies CASGTGGLNTEAFF. The full variable domain, its missing parts supplied by reference TRBV19 and TRBJ1-1, is DGGITQSPKYLFRKEGQNVTLSCEQNLNHDAMYWYRQDPGQGLRLIYYSQIVNDFQKGDIAEGYSVSREKKESFPLTVTSAQKNPTAFYLCASGTGGLNTEAFFGQGTRLTVV.

CDR3 in DNA: TGTGCCAGCAGCGTCGGGACAGGGACCGGGGAGCTGTTTTTT. Residues: CASSVGTGTGELFF. The chain recombines TRBV7-9 with TRBJ2-2, with 9 bases lining up with TRBD1. The CDR3 spans 14 residues. J lost 5 bases, V lost 5 bases, and 3 bases had no gene match. Germline loops: CDR1 SEHNR, CDR2 FQNEAQ (reference sequence).

The chain combines TRBV27 with TRBJ1-1; no reliable D call. The V gene lost 2 bases and the J gene lost 9 bases, with 13 bases spanning the gap. The CDR3 spans 13 residues. Germline loops: CDR1 MNHEY, CDR2 SMNVEV (reference sequence). CDR3 sequence: CASSLHKDLKAFF. The DNA of the CDR3 is TGTGCCAGCAGTTTACATAAGGACCTGAAAGCTTTCTTT.

The V gene is TRBV5-1, the J gene TRBJ2-3; no reliable D call. From germline, CDR1 is SGHRS and CDR2 YFSETQ. V was shortened by 0 bases and J by 0 bases, with 5 bases between the two germline ends. The CDR3 runs 14 residues. Written as DNA, the CDR3 is TGCGCCAGCAGCTTGGGGAATAGCACAGATACGCAGTATTTT. Translation gives CASSLGNSTDTQYF. The complete variable domain, with remaining parts taken from reference TRBV5-1 and TRBJ2-3, reads KAGVTQTPRYLIKTRGQQVTLSCSPISGHRSVSWYQQTPGQGLQFLFEYFSETQRNKGNFPGRFSGRQFSNSRSEMNVSTLELGDSALYLCASSLGNSTDTQYFGPGTRLTVL.

V and J are TRBV18 and TRBJ2-2; no reliable D call. Germline CDR1 reads KGHSH; CDR2 reads LQKENI. The CDR3 covers 15 residues. Between the trimmed V and J ends, which lost 1 base and 2 bases, there was a span of 8 bases. CDR3 region: CASSPQRANTGELFF. The CDR3 region has the DNA TGTGCCAGCTCACCACAAAGGGCTAACACCGGGGAGCTGTTTTTT.

Turning to this clone: The same CDR3 is also encoded by other DNA sequences in this sample. This sequence joins TRBV6-5 and TRBJ2-7; TRBD1 is a possible D gene (6 bases). Germline lookup yields CDR1 MNHEY and CDR2 SVGAGI. The CDR3 length is 14 residues. V gave up 1 base and J gave up 6 bases, with 13 bases separating them. The CDR3 sequence: CASSYWAGAGEQYF. CDR3 nucleotide sequence: TGTGCCAGCAGTTACTGGGCAGGGGCGGGCGAGCAGTACTTC.

The chain joins TRBV2 to TRBJ2-1; no clear D. Germline-derived CDR1 and CDR2 are SNHLY and FYNNEI. V dropped 3 bases and J dropped 10 bases, with 16 bases sitting between them. This CDR3 comprises 14 residues. This CDR3 is CASSDPRLGGEQFF. For the CDR3, the DNA is TGTGCCAGCAGTGACCCCCGCCTCGGTGGGGAGCAGTTCTTC.

V is TRBV7-9 and J is TRBJ2-5; D is unclear. Trimming stripped 1 base from V and 1 base from J, with 10 bases between. This CDR3 comprises 15 residues. Germline CDR1 SEHNR, CDR2 FQNEAQ (reference sequence). The CDR3 DNA follows: TGTGCCAGCAGCTTAGTAGGCAGCCCCCAAGAGACCCAGTACTTC. Translating gives CASSLVGSPQETQYF.

V and J are TRBV27 and TRBJ2-7, with D possibly called TRBD1 or TRBD2 (6 bases each). The V gene's germline CDR1 is MNHEY and CDR2 SMNVEV (reference sequence). The V gene lost 1 base and the J gene lost 5 bases, with 9 bases spanning the gap. The CDR3 has 13 residues. The CDR3 spells CASSLLGGHEQYF. The CDR3 nucleotides are TGTGCCAGCAGTTTATTGGGGGGCCACGAGCAGTACTTC.

A remark on this clone: Other DNA sequences in this specimen translate into the identical CDR3. This chain links TRBV4-3 with TRBJ2-7, with TRBD1 identical over 10 bases. The germline CDR1 and CDR2 sequences are LGHNA and YSLEER. This CDR3 is built from 14 residues. V dropped 1 base and J dropped 5; count of bases not matched to a gene: 2. This chain's CDR3 is CASSQGTGGDEQYF. CDR3 DNA: TGCGCCAGCAGCCAAGGGACAGGGGGAGACGAGCAGTACTTC.

V is TRBV7-9 and J is TRBJ1-4, with D possibly matching TRBD1 (6 bases). CDR1 and CDR2 from the germline V gene are SEHNR and FQNEAQ (reference sequence). The V end was cut by 1 base, the J end by 6 bases, with 12 bases between. CDR3 length equals 15 residues. CDR3 sequence: CASSLEGGLDEKLFF. The CDR3 region has the DNA TGTGCCAGCAGCTTAGAAGGGGGGCTGGATGAAAAACTGTTTTTT.

The J gene is TRBJ1-2, the V gene TRBV5-1, with TRBD1 identical over 7 bases. V shed 0 bases, J shed 6 bases, and the junction held 11 bases outside the gene matches. This CDR3 is 16 amino acids long. Germline lookup yields CDR1 SGHRS and CDR2 YFSETQ. CDR3: CASSLDIGGAGNGYTF. CDR3 coding DNA: TGCGCCAGCAGCTTGGATATAGGGGGCGCCGGGAATGGCTACACCTTC. Complete variable domain (other parts from reference TRBV5-1 and TRBJ1-2): KAGVTQTPRYLIKTRGQQVTLSCSPISGHRSVSWYQQTPGQGLQFLFEYFSETQRNKGNFPGRFSGRQFSNSRSEMNVSTLELGDSALYLCASSLDIGGAGNGYTFGSGTRLTVV.

The chain uses TRBV6-5 and TRBJ2-1; 11 nucleotides match TRBD2. J was trimmed by 4 bases and V by 7 bases; bases with no gene match: 3. The CDR3 loop spans 14 amino acids. Germline lookup yields CDR1 MNHEY and CDR2 SVGAGI. As DNA, the CDR3 is TGTGCCAGCACGGGGACTAGCGGATACAATGAGCAGTTCTTC. Protein sequence: CASTGTSGYNEQFF.

The chain joins TRBV6-1 to TRBJ2-7; perhaps D is TRBD1 or TRBD2 (5 bases each). The CDR3 consists of 14 residues. Trimming removed 4 bases at V and 2 bases at J, with 12 bases between. Per the germline V gene, CDR1 is MNHNS and CDR2 is SASEGT. CDR3 sequence: CASSGRDQAYEQYF. CDR3 nucleotide sequence: TGTGCCAGCAGTGGCCGGGACCAAGCCTACGAGCAGTACTTC.

The chain combines TRBV15 with TRBJ1-1; D gene uncertain. Trimming shortened V by 2 bases and J by 0 bases, and 7 bases separated the two germline ends. Germline CDR1 is LNHNV and CDR2 is YYDKDF (reference sequence). This CDR3 region has 14 residues. The CDR3 sequence is CATSRSRMNTEAFF. The CDR3 DNA follows: TGTGCCACCAGCAGATCGCGCATGAACACTGAAGCTTTCTTT.

The chain joins TRBV28 to TRBJ1-2, with D uncertain. The germline V gene encodes CDR1 MDHEN and CDR2 SYDVKM. V lost 5 bases and J 5 bases, leaving 12 bases between the germline ends. This CDR3 has 13 residues. DNA of the CDR3: TGTGCCAGCAGTCCATCCGACGCTTATGGCTACACCTTC. Its protein is CASSPSDAYGYTF.

The chain uses TRBV28 and TRBJ1-5; possibly TRBD1 for D (6 bases). Trimming took off 6 bases at V and 6 bases at J, with 15 bases between the two ends. There are 14 residues in the CDR3. CDR1 and CDR2 (germline): MDHEN, SYDVKM. The CDR3: CASSKTGSVQPQHF. The CDR3 coding sequence is TGTGCCAGCAGCAAAACAGGGTCGGTTCAGCCCCAGCATTTT.

This clone was observed a single time. V usage is TRBV29-1 and J usage is TRBJ2-2, with no clear D. V lost 7 bases and J 6 bases, leaving 9 bases between the germline ends. Per germline, CDR1 SQVTM and CDR2 ANQGSEA. The CDR3 totals 11 residues. The CDR3 region has the DNA TGCAGCGCCCCTTATTCCGGGGAGCTGTTTTTT. This sequence encodes CSAPYSGELFF.

This chain links TRBV11-2 with TRBJ2-7; maybe TRBD2 (5 bases). Between the trimmed V and J ends, which lost 5 bases and 9 bases, there was a span of 23 bases. The CDR3 spans 15 residues. Looked up from germline, CDR1 is SGHAT and CDR2 is FQNNGV. The CDR3 region is CASSPPPPDFRGQYF. The CDR3 DNA reads as TGTGCCAGCAGCCCCCCTCCCCCGGACTTCCGGGGGCAGTACTTC.

The chain is built from TRBV28 and TRBJ2-7; 8 bases agree with TRBD1. This CDR3 has 16 residues. After removal of 5 bases from V and 2 bases from J, the junction contained 11 bases not matched to a gene. Germline V gene sequence: CDR1 MDHEN, CDR2 SYDVKM. The CDR3 nucleotides read TGTGCCAGCAGTGCCCGGACAGGGCGGGACCCCTACGAGCAGTACTTC. The encoded protein is CASSARTGRDPYEQYF.

J is TRBJ2-2 and V is TRBV27; the D is unclear. The V gene lost 8 bases and the J gene lost 4 bases, with 11 bases spanning the gap. From germline, CDR1 is MNHEY and CDR2 SMNVEV (reference sequence). This CDR3 has 13 residues. The CDR3 DNA reads TGTGCCAGCGGATTACCTCGCACCGGGGAGCTGTTTTTT. Translating gives CASGLPRTGELFF.

V and J are TRBV29-1 and TRBJ2-4, with a tentative D call TRBD1 (5 bases). The CDR3 extends over 15 amino acids. Trimming pared 4 bases from V and 1 base from J, leaving 14 bases between. CDR1 and CDR2 (germline): SQVTM, ANQGSEA. CDR3 residues: CSVVEGVRAKNIQYF. In nucleotides, the CDR3 is TGCAGCGTTGTGGAAGGGGTTCGGGCCAAAAACATTCAGTACTTC.

This sequence joins TRBV7-8 and TRBJ1-1, with 7 bases identical to TRBD1. Trimming at V came to 5 bases and at J to 5 bases, leaving 14 bases not matched to a gene. The CDR3 runs 16 residues. Per germline, CDR1 SGHVS and CDR2 FQNEAQ. In DNA form, the CDR3 reads TGTGCCAGCAGCCGAGGGGGCACCCCTGGTGTGACTGAAGCTTTCTTT. This gives the protein CASSRGGTPGVTEAFF.

The gene calls are TRBV27 and TRBJ1-2; D not resolved. Germline CDR1 is MNHEY and CDR2 is SMNVEV (reference sequence). CDR3 length: 17 residues. The ends were cut back, 7 bases at V and 3 bases at J, with 24 bases in the middle. The DNA of the CDR3 is TGTGCCAGCACCGACGGGCCCCGAAAGGGCCCATACTATGGCTACACCTTC. Translating it yields CASTDGPRKGPYYGYTF.

Only one count was recorded for this clone. CDR3 coding DNA: TGTGCCAGCAGCTCCCTCCGGAATGGTTCCTACGAGCAGTACTTC. Its translation: CASSSLRNGSYEQYF. This chain links TRBV9 with TRBJ2-7; no clear D. Germline V lookup: CDR1 SGDLS, CDR2 YYNGEE. This CDR3 is built from 15 residues. Trimming pared 4 bases from V and 1 base from J, leaving 15 bases between.

The chain uses TRBV6-1 and TRBJ2-1, with a tentative D call TRBD2 (6 bases). V dropped 1 base and J dropped 2 bases, with 15 bases sitting between them. The germline gives CDR1 MNHNS, CDR2 SASEGT. This CDR3 has 17 amino acids. The CDR3 sequence: CASSEGRGIVAYNEQFF. The DNA for the CDR3 is TGTGCCAGCAGTGAAGGTCGCGGGATTGTCGCCTACAATGAGCAGTTCTTC.

On this clone: This same CDR3 is encoded by further DNA sequences in the sample. The rearrangement links TRBV9 to TRBJ2-7; 8 nucleotides agree with TRBD2. CDR1 and CDR2 from the germline V gene are SGDLS and YYNGEE. J lost 4 bases, V lost 0 bases, and 6 bases had no gene match. This CDR3 region has 15 residues. The CDR3 nucleotides read TGTGCCAGCAGCGTAGGGTCTAGCGGGCGGTACGAGCAGTACTTC. It translates to CASSVGSSGRYEQYF.